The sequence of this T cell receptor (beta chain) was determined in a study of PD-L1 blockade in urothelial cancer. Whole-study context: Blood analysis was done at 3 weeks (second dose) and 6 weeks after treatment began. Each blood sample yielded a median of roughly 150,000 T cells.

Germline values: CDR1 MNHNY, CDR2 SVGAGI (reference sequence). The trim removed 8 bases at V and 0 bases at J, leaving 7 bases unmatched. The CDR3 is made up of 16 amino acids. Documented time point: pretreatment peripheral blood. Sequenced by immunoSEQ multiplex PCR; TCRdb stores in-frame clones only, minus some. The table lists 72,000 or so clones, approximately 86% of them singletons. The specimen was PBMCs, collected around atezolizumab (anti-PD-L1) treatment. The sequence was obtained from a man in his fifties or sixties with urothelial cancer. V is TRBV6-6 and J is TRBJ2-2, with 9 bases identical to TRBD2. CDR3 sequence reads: CASVLAGTSNTGELFF. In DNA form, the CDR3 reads TGTGCCAGCGTCCTAGCGGGGACCTCGAACACCGGGGAGCTGTTTTTT.